One and the same sample provided the 17 T cell receptor beta chains below, sequenced in a study of cytomegalovirus exposure and HLA in healthy donors. Primers for the PCR totalled 60 Vbeta and 13 Jbeta. Only in-frame clones appear in the TCRdb table, and some are missing; sequencing was by immunoSEQ multiplex PCR. The data hold about 170,000 clones, with more than 80% observed a single time. The sequencing input was PBMCs. Receptor source: a young woman in good health and CMV-seronegative.

V and J are TRBV19 and TRBJ1-5, with 8 bases lining up with TRBD1. The junction had 6 bases not matched to a gene; V was cut back by 6 bases and J by 5 bases. This CDR3 is 14 amino acids long. CDR1 and CDR2 from the germline V gene are LNHDA and SQIVND (reference sequence). The CDR3 is CASRDRALYQPQHF. CDR3 DNA: TGTGCCAGTAGGGACAGGGCGTTGTATCAGCCCCAGCATTTT.

The count of this clone is one. The chain carries TRBV6-1 and TRBJ2-7; D possibly corresponds to TRBD2 (6 bases). Germline loops: CDR1 MNHNS, CDR2 SASEGT. The CDR3 spans 14 residues. V lost 2 bases and J 0 bases, leaving 8 bases between the germline ends. The CDR3 bases are TGTGCCAGCAGTGAACGGAGGGACTCCTACGAGCAGTACTTC. Amino acid sequence: CASSERRDSYEQYF.

The rearrangement uses TRBV19 and TRBJ2-2, with D perhaps TRBD1 (6 bases). Per germline, CDR1 LNHDA and CDR2 SQIVND (reference sequence). The CDR3 extends over 15 amino acids. V was clipped by 6 bases and J by 3 bases, with 14 bases between them. The CDR3 sequence is CASRRGQGHTGELFF. Written as DNA, the CDR3 is TGTGCCAGTAGAAGGGGTCAGGGGCACACCGGGGAGCTGTTTTTT.

This chain uses TRBV28 with TRBJ2-7; D is undetermined. CDR1 and CDR2 (germline): MDHEN, SYDVKM. Trimming left V 3 bases short and J 0 bases short, with 9 bases between. The CDR3 spans 14 residues. In DNA, the CDR3 is TGTGCCAGCAGTTTTCCCACTACCTCCTACGAGCAGTACTTC. As protein: CASSFPTTSYEQYF.

This clone was detected only once. The chain links TRBV15 to TRBJ2-7; 9 nucleotides match TRBD2. J was trimmed by 0 bases and V by 0 bases; bases with no gene match: 12. CDR1 is LNHNV and CDR2 is YYDKDF in the germline V gene (reference sequence). The CDR3 length is 19 residues. This chain's CDR3 is CATSRDGSEAGGPSYEQYF. DNA for the CDR3: TGTGCCACCAGCAGAGATGGGTCTGAAGCGGGAGGCCCCTCCTACGAGCAGTACTTC. Variable domain in full (rest from reference TRBV15 and TRBJ2-7): DAMVIQNPRYQVTQFGKPVTLSCSQTLNHNVMYWYQQKSSQAPKLLFHYYDKDFNNEADTPDNFQSRRPNTSFCFLDIRSPGLGDTAMYLCATSRDGSEAGGPSYEQYFGPGTRLTVT.

The chain joins TRBV7-9 to TRBJ2-7, with TRBD2 matching 7 bases. The germline gives CDR1 SEHNR, CDR2 FQNEAQ (reference sequence). With 0 bases clipped from V and 2 bases from J, the junction kept 4 bases outside the gene matches. The CDR3 length is 15 residues. The CDR3 reads CASSLAGGETYEQYF. The CDR3 bases are TGTGCCAGCAGCTTAGCGGGAGGGGAGACCTACGAGCAGTACTTC. Using reference TRBV7-9 and TRBJ2-7 for the parts outside the CDR3, the full variable domain is DTGVSQNPRHKITKRGQNVTFRCDPISEHNRLYWYRQTLGQGPEFLTYFQNEAQLEKSRLLSDRFSAERPKGSFSTLEIQRTEQGDSAMYLCASSLAGGETYEQYFGPGTRLTVT.

The rearrangement joins TRBV15 to TRBJ2-5; maybe TRBD1 (6 bases). The CDR3 has 15 amino acids. With 0 bases removed from V and 0 bases from J, the gap between germline ends came to 8 bases. The germline V gene encodes CDR1 LNHNV and CDR2 YYDKDF (reference sequence). The chain's CDR3 is CATSRDTGHQETQYF. In nucleotides, the CDR3 is TGTGCCACCAGCAGAGATACAGGGCACCAAGAGACCCAGTACTTC.

V gene TRBV7-2 combines with J gene TRBJ1-5; D is ambiguous. CDR3 size: 14 residues. Germline V gives CDR1 SGHTA, CDR2 FQGNSA. V was shortened by 1 base and J by 0 bases, with 4 bases between the two germline ends. The CDR3 reads CASSLGVSNQPQHF. The CDR3 DNA follows: TGTGCCAGCAGCTTAGGAGTTAGCAATCAGCCCCAGCATTTT.

The V gene is TRBV5-1, the J gene TRBJ2-1; 16 bases line up with TRBD2. The V segment lost 4 bases and the J segment 4 bases; nucleotides outside the gene matches: 14. Germline-derived CDR1 and CDR2 are SGHRS and YFSETQ. The CDR3 extends over 20 amino acids. CDR3: CASSRTITGLAGGGYNEQFF. The CDR3 coding sequence is TGCGCCAGCAGCAGAACGATTACGGGACTAGCGGGAGGGGGTTACAATGAGCAGTTCTTC.

The V gene is TRBV30, the J gene TRBJ2-3; TRBD2 aligns across 11 bases. This CDR3 contains 13 residues. Germline V gives CDR1 GTSNPN, CDR2 SVGIG (reference sequence). Germline trimming cut 5 bases from V and 6 bases from J; bases unmatched to any gene: 4. The CDR3 sequence is CAWLAGGADTQYF. As DNA, the CDR3 is TGTGCCTGGCTAGCGGGAGGCGCGGATACGCAGTATTTT.

In nucleotides, the CDR3 is TGTGCCAGCTCACCACAGTCGGCGGGAGGTAACGAGCAGTACTTC. Protein product: CASSPQSAGGNEQYF. The chain links TRBV18 to TRBJ2-7; TRBD2 matches at 8 bases. Germline V gives CDR1 KGHSH, CDR2 LQKENI. CDR3 length: 15 amino acids. With 1 base clipped from V and 5 bases from J, the junction kept 7 bases outside the gene matches. The complete variable domain, with remaining parts taken from reference TRBV18 and TRBJ2-7, reads NAGVMQNPRHLVRRRGQEARLRCSPMKGHSHVYWYRQLPEEGLKFMVYLQKENIIDESGMPKERFSAEFPKEGPSILRIQQVVRGDSAAYFCASSPQSAGGNEQYFGPGTRLTVT.

The J gene is TRBJ1-2, the V gene TRBV19; maybe TRBD1 (6 bases). Trimming removed 5 bases from V and 0 bases from J, with 13 bases in between. Germline CDR1 reads LNHDA; CDR2 reads SQIVND (reference sequence). This CDR3 region has 15 residues. The DNA for the CDR3 is TGTGCCAGTAGTTTCGGGGGGGCTTCTAACTATGGCTACACCTTC. Its protein product is CASSFGGASNYGYTF.

The J gene is TRBJ2-1, the V gene TRBV7-9, with D tentatively TRBD2 (6 bases). The V end was cut by 1 base, the J end by 0 bases, with 19 bases between. The germline V gene encodes CDR1 SEHNR and CDR2 FQNEAQ (reference sequence). The CDR3 contains 19 residues. The CDR3 DNA follows: TGTGCCAGCAGCTTAGGTTCCGGGGGAGATCTGTACTCCTACAATGAGCAGTTCTTC. Translation gives CASSLGSGGDLYSYNEQFF. Full variable domain (remainder filled in from reference TRBV7-9 and TRBJ2-1): DTGVSQNPRHKITKRGQNVTFRCDPISEHNRLYWYRQTLGQGPEFLTYFQNEAQLEKSRLLSDRFSAERPKGSFSTLEIQRTEQGDSAMYLCASSLGSGGDLYSYNEQFFGPGTRLTVL.

This chain uses TRBV18 with TRBJ2-1; 9 bases match TRBD1. Germline V CDR1 and CDR2: KGHSH, LQKENI. The CDR3 contains 18 residues. V was pared by 2 bases and J by 1 base, with 9 bases of the junction left unmatched. The CDR3, as DNA: TGTGCCAGCTCACCATCCGACAGGGGGTCGTGGTCCTACAATGAGCAGTTCTTC. Protein sequence: CASSPSDRGSWSYNEQFF.

This clone occurred once. The chain employs TRBV2 and TRBJ2-5, with D tentatively TRBD1 (5 bases). The CDR3 contains 15 residues. Trimming shortened V by 10 bases and J by 5 bases, and 23 bases separated the two germline ends. Germline V CDR1 and CDR2: SNHLY, FYNNEI. CDR3 loop: CATSDKWAGWETQYF. The CDR3 DNA reads as TGTGCCACTTCTGATAAGTGGGCAGGGTGGGAGACCCAGTACTTC.

V is TRBV7-9 and J is TRBJ2-7; 10 bases agree with TRBD1. From germline, CDR1 is SEHNR and CDR2 FQNEAQ (reference sequence). CDR3 length equals 17 residues. The ends lost 4 bases at V and 2 bases at J; junction bases unmatched: 11. In DNA, the CDR3 is TGTGCCAGCAGCTCCCTGGAGGACAGGGGGTTCGCCTACGAGCAGTACTTC. Translating gives CASSSLEDRGFAYEQYF.

Relative to its sample, this clone is medium-sized. The rearrangement links TRBV5-6 to TRBJ2-1, with 7 bases matching TRBD2. V lost 4 bases and J lost 6; bases outside the gene matches: 13. Germline lookup yields CDR1 SGHDT and CDR2 YYEEEE. The CDR3 runs to 16 residues. CDR3 sequence (DNA): TGTGCCAGCAGCCGATCCCCTAGCGGCCCATTCAATGAGCAGTTCTTC. It specifies CASSRSPSGPFNEQFF.